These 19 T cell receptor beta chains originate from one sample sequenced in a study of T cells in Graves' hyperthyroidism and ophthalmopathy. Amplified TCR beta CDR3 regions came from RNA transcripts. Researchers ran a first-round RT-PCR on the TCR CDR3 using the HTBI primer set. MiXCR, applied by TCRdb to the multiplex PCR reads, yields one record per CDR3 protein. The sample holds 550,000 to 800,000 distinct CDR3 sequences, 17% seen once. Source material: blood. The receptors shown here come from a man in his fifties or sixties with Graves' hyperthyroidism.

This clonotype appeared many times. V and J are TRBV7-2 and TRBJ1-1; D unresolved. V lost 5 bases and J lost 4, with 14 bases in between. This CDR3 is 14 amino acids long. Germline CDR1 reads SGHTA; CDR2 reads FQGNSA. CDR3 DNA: TGTGCCAGCAGCCCCTCCCAGAGGTTCACTGAAGCTTTCTTT. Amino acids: CASSPSQRFTEAFF.

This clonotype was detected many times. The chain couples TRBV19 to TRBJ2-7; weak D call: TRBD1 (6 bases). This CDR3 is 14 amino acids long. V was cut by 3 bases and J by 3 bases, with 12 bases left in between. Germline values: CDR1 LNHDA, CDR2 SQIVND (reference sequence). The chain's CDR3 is CASSINRDNYEQYF. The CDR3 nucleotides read TGTGCCAGTAGTATTAACAGGGATAACTACGAGCAGTACTTC.

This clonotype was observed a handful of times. CDR3 in DNA: TGTGCCAGTAGTAGCCCTGCTAGCGCCAAATCAAACAATGAGCAGTTCTTC. Protein: CASSSPASAKSNNEQFF. The V and J genes are TRBV19 and TRBJ2-1; TRBD2 is a possible D gene (6 bases). CDR3 size: 17 residues. Germline V gene lookup returns CDR1 LNHDA and CDR2 SQIVND (reference sequence). V was cut by 4 bases and J by 5 bases, with 21 bases left in between.

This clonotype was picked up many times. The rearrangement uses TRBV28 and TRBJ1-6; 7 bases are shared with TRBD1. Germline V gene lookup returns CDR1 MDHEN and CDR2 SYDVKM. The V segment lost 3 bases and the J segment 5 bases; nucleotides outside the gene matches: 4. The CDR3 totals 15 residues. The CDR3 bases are TGTGCCAGCAGTTTGACAGGGTATCATAATTCACCCCTCCACTTT. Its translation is CASSLTGYHNSPLHF. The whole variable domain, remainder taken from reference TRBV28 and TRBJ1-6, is DVKVTQSSRYLVKRTGEKVFLECVQDMDHENMFWYRQDPGLGLRLIYFSYDVKMKEKGDIPEGYSVSREKKERFSLILESASTNQTSMYLCASSLTGYHNSPLHFGNGTRLTVT.

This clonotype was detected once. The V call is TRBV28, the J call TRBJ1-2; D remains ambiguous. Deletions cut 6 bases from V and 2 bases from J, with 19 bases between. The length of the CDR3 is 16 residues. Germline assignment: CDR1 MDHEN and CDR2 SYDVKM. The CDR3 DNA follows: TGTGCCAGCAGCCCCGGTTTAAGGGCTGACAACTATGGCTACACCTTC. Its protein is CASSPGLRADNYGYTF.

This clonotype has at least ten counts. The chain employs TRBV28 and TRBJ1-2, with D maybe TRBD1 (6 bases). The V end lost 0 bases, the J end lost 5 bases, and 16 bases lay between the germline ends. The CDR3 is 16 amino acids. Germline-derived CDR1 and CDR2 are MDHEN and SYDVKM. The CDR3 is CASSLWASADRYGYTF. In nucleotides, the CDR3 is TGTGCCAGCAGTTTATGGGCGTCAGCGGACAGATATGGCTACACCTTC.

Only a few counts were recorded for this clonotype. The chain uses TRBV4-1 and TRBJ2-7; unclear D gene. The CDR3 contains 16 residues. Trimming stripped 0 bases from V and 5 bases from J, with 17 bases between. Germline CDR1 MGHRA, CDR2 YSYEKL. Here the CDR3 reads CASSQDRRVGGDEQYF. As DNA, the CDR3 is TGCGCCAGCAGCCAAGATAGGCGAGTCGGCGGCGACGAGCAGTACTTC.

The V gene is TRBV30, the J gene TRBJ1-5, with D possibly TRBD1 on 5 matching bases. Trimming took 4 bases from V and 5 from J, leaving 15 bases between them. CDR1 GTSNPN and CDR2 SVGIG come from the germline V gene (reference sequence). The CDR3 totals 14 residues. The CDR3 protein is CAWNQGTSDQPQHF. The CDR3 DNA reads TGTGCCTGGAACCAGGGAACATCAGATCAGCCCCAGCATTTT.

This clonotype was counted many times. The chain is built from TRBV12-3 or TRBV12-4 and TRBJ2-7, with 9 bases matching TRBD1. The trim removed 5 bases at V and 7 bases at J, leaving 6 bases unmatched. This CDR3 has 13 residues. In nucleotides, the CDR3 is TGTGCCAGCAGTCAACAGGGGGCGAGGGAGCAGTACTTC. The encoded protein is CASSQQGAREQYF.

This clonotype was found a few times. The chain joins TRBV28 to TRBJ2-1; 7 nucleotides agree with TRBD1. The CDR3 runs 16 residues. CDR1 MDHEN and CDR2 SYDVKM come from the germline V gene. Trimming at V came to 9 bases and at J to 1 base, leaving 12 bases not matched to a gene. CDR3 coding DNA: TGTGCCAGTACTGAACTGGACAGGCCATCCTACAATGAGCAGTTCTTC. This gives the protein CASTELDRPSYNEQFF.

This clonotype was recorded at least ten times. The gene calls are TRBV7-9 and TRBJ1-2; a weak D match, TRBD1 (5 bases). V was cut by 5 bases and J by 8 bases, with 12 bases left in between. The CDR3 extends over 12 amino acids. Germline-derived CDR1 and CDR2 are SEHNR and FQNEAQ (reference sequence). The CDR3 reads CASSGGQEGYTF. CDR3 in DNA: TGTGCCAGCAGCGGAGGACAAGAAGGCTACACCTTC. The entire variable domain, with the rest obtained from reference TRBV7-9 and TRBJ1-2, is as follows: DTGVSQNPRHKITKRGQNVTFRCDPISEHNRLYWYRQTLGQGPEFLTYFQNEAQLEKSRLLSDRFSAERPKGSFSTLEIQRTEQGDSAMYLCASSGGQEGYTFGSGTRLTVV.

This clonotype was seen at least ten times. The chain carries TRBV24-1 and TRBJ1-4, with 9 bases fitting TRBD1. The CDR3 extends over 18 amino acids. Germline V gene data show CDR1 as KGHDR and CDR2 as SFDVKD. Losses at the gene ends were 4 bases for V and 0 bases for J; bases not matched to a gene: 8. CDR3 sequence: CATSDSGDRVATNEKLFF. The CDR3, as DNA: TGTGCCACCAGTGACTCGGGGGACAGGGTGGCAACTAATGAAAAACTGTTTTTT.

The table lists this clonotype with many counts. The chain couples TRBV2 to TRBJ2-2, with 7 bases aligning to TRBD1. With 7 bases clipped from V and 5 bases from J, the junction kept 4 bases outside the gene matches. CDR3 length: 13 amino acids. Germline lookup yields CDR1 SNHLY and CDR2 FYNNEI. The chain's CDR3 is CASIIQGTGELFF. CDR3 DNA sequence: TGTGCCAGCATTATACAGGGGACCGGGGAGCTGTTTTTT.

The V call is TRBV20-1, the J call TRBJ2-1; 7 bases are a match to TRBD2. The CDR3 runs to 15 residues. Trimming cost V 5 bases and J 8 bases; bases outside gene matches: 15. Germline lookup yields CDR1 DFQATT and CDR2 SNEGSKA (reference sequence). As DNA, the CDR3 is TGCAGTGCTCTTATGACTAGCTCCAGCCCCTATGAGCAGTTCTTC. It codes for CSALMTSSSPYEQFF.

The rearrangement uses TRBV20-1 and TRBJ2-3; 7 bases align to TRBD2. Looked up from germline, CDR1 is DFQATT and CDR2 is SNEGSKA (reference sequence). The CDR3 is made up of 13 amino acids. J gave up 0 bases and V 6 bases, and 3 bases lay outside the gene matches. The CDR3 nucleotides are TGCAGTGCCCCCGGGGGGAGCACAGATACGCAGTATTTT. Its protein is CSAPGGSTDTQYF.

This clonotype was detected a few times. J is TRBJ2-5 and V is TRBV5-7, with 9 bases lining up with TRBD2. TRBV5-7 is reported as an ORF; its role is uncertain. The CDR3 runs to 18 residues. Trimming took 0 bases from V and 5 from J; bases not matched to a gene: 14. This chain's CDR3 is CASSLEMASGIPGETQYF. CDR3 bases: TGTGCCAGCAGCTTGGAGATGGCTAGCGGGATACCCGGGGAGACCCAGTACTTC.

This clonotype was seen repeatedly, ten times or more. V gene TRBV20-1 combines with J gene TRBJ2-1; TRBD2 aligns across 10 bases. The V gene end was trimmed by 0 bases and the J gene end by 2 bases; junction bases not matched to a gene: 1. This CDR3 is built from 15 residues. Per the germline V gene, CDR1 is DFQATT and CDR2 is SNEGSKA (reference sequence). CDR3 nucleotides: TGCAGTGCTAGAGAAACTAGCGGGACCTACAATGAGCAGTTCTTC. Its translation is CSARETSGTYNEQFF.

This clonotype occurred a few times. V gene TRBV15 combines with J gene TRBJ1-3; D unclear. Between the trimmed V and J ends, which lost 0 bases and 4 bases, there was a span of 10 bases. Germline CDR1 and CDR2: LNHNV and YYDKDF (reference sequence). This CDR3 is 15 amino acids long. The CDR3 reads CATSRDETSGNTIYF. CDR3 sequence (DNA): TGTGCCACCAGCAGAGATGAGACCTCCGGAAACACCATATATTTT.

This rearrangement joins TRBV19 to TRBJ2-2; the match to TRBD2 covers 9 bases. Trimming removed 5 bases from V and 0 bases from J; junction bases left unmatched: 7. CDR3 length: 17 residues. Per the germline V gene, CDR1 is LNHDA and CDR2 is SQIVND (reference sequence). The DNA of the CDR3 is TGTGCCAGTAGTCCAGACTTAGCGGGAGCGAACACCGGGGAGCTGTTTTTT. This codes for CASSPDLAGANTGELFF.